The 14 T cell receptor beta chains listed next were all sequenced from one sample in a study of identical twins. Each CDR3 protein is one row after TCRdb ran MiXCR on the 5' RACE reads. The data show 1.5 million to 2 million distinct CDR3 sequences, under 35% seen once. The sequenced sample was cord blood. These receptor sequences come from a newborn girl in good health.

This rearrangement joins TRBV6-6 to TRBJ2-3, with D hard to call. CDR1 MNHNY and CDR2 SVGAGI come from the germline V gene (reference sequence). The length of the CDR3 is 14 residues. V was pared by 2 bases and J by 1 base, with 7 bases between. CDR3 amino acids: CASSYVHGTDTQYF. Here the CDR3 DNA reads TGTGCCAGCAGTTACGTGCACGGCACAGATACGCAGTATTTT.

This rearrangement joins TRBV5-1 to TRBJ2-5, with 9 bases identical to TRBD2. V trimming: 0 bases; J trimming: 6 bases; junction bases outside the gene matches: 12. Germline assignment: CDR1 SGHRS and CDR2 YFSETQ. The CDR3 is made up of 17 amino acids. In DNA form, the CDR3 reads TGCGCCAGCAGCTTGGCCTTTGCTAGCGGGGCGGTGAAGACCCAGTACTTC. Protein sequence: CASSLAFASGAVKTQYF.

This clonotype was picked up a small number of times. This chain links TRBV5-6 with TRBJ2-5; D could derive from TRBD1 or TRBD2 (5 bases each). The CDR3 covers 15 residues. V shed 0 bases and J shed 1 base, with 10 bases lying between them. Germline values: CDR1 SGHDT, CDR2 YYEEEE. The CDR3 bases are TGTGCCAGCAGCTTGGTGGGACGTCTCCAAGAGACCCAGTACTTC. This gives the protein CASSLVGRLQETQYF.

This clonotype was observed a handful of times. Relative to the germline gene, one junction end is altered; a read error may explain this. The chain carries TRBV6-6 and TRBJ2-5; 7 bases are shared with TRBD2. The CDR3 length is 14 residues. Germline assignment: CDR1 MNHNY and CDR2 SVGAGI (reference sequence). As DNA, the CDR3 is TGTGCCAGCAGTAAGACTAGCTCCCAAGAGATCCAGTACTTC. This encodes CASSKTSSQEIQYF.

The chain joins TRBV3-1 to TRBJ2-1; 13 nucleotides match TRBD2. CDR1 LGHDT and CDR2 YNNKEL come from the germline V gene (reference sequence). V lost 1 base to trimming and J lost 4 bases; unmatched junction nucleotides: 19. CDR3 length: 22 residues. Here the CDR3 reads CASSQGSYRLAGGPESYNEQFF. The CDR3 nucleotides are TGTGCCAGCAGCCAAGGGTCATATCGACTAGCGGGGGGTCCCGAGTCTTACAATGAGCAGTTCTTC.

The chain combines TRBV4-2 with TRBJ2-1; no clear D. CDR3 length: 16 amino acids. With 0 bases removed from V and 3 bases from J, the gap between germline ends came to 12 bases. CDR1 and CDR2 (germline): LGHNA, YNFKEQ. CDR3: CASSQDNRQFYNEQFF. CDR3 in DNA: TGTGCCAGCAGCCAAGATAATCGGCAGTTCTACAATGAGCAGTTCTTC.

The rearrangement links TRBV21-1 to TRBJ2-7. TRBV21-1 is labeled a pseudogene. The CDR3 extends over 10 amino acids. Here the CDR3 DNA reads TGTGTCAGCTCGACATTCGAGCAGTACTTC. Encoded protein: CVSSTFEQYF.

This clonotype was counted between two and nine times. The J gene is TRBJ1-6, the V gene TRBV2; TRBD1 is a possible D gene (5 bases). The CDR3 is 14 amino acids. From germline, CDR1 is SNHLY and CDR2 FYNNEI. V was pared by 5 bases and J by 8 bases, with 13 bases between. In DNA, the CDR3 is TGTGCCAGCAGTCAGGACATTGTGCATTCACCCCTCCACTTT. Its protein is CASSQDIVHSPLHF.

This clonotype has more than one count but fewer than ten. CDR3 DNA: TGTGCGAAACTAGTGGGGGACAATGAGCAGTTCTTC. Translated: CAKLVGDNEQFF. This chain links TRBV21-1 with TRBJ2-1; the table calls TRBD2, which could not be checked here. TRBV21-1 is assigned pseudogene status. This CDR3 has 12 residues.

CDR3 sequence (DNA): TGCAGTGCTAGACCGGGGGCCTCAGACAATGAGCAGTTCTTC. It specifies CSARPGASDNEQFF. The chain employs TRBV20-1 and TRBJ2-1, with D perhaps matching TRBD1 or TRBD2 (6 bases each). Deletions cut 2 bases from V and 5 bases from J, with 13 bases between. This CDR3 spans 14 amino acids. The germline V gene has CDR1 DFQATT and CDR2 SNEGSKA (reference sequence).

The chain joins TRBV29-1 to TRBJ2-7; D gene ambiguous. Germline V gives CDR1 SQVTM, CDR2 ANQGSEA. There are 13 residues in the CDR3. Trimming shortened V by 5 bases and J by 3 bases, and 14 bases separated the two germline ends. CDR3 sequence reads: CSVCESNIYEQYF. DNA of the CDR3: TGCAGCGTTTGCGAATCGAACATCTACGAGCAGTACTTC.

A few counts support this clonotype. This chain uses TRBV6-5 with TRBJ2-3; 12 nucleotides align to TRBD2. Germline values: CDR1 MNHEY, CDR2 SVGAGI. There are 18 residues in the CDR3. With V trimmed by 2 bases and J by 0 bases, 6 bases remained unmatched. For the CDR3, the DNA is TGTGCCAGCAGTTACCAACTAGCGGGGGGTACTAGCACAGATACGCAGTATTTT. Protein product: CASSYQLAGGTSTDTQYF.

This clonotype was seen a single time. This chain uses TRBV21-1 with TRBJ2-7; the table calls TRBD2, which could not be checked here. TRBV21-1 is listed as a pseudogene. There are 17 residues in the CDR3. CDR3 sequence: CAGSKEELAGPSYEQYF. The CDR3 region has the DNA TGTGCCGGCAGCAAAGAAGAACTAGCGGGACCCTCCTACGAGCAGTACTTC.

This clonotype occurred a few times. The chain recombines TRBV3-1 with TRBJ2-5; D call uncertain. This CDR3 has 13 residues. Germline-derived CDR1 and CDR2 are LGHDT and YNNKEL (reference sequence). Trimming stripped 1 base from V and 11 bases from J, with 14 bases between. The CDR3 protein is CASSQATPNEQYF. CDR3 bases: TGTGCCAGCAGCCAAGCAACCCCCAATGAGCAGTACTTC.